This entry lists 23 T cell receptor beta chains sequenced from one sample in a study of shared clonotypes between healthy human individuals. Clones were read by immunoSEQ multiplex PCR, and TCRdb kept only the in-frame ones, dropping some. The sample lists more than 900,000 clones, roughly 74% occurring once. Sample: memory CD4+ T cells from PBMCs. Sample subset: CD45RA-negative fraction. The receptors stem from a man younger than 35 in good health. Some clones in this sample may be carry-over from other donors' samples.

This sequence joins TRBV7-3 and TRBJ2-7, with 9 bases identical to TRBD2. Germline V CDR1 and CDR2: SGHTA, FQGTGA. CDR3 length: 17 residues. V lost 0 bases and J lost 4; bases outside the gene matches: 10. In DNA form, the CDR3 reads TGTGCCAGCAGCTTAACGTTTCCTAGCGGGACCCGATACGAGCAGTACTTC. It specifies CASSLTFPSGTRYEQYF.

This CDR3 reads CASSLFADYNEQFF. CDR3 coding DNA: TGCGCCAGCAGCTTGTTTGCAGATTACAATGAGCAGTTCTTC. The chain joins TRBV5-1 to TRBJ2-1, with unresolved D. The CDR3 runs 14 residues. V lost 1 base to trimming and J lost 4 bases, with 9 bases between them. CDR1 is SGHRS and CDR2 is YFSETQ in the germline V gene.

The chain has TRBV6-6 and TRBJ2-2, with 9 bases that match TRBD2. Germline V gives CDR1 MNHNY, CDR2 SVGAGI (reference sequence). The CDR3 spans 15 residues. With 7 bases clipped from V and 3 bases from J, the junction kept 6 bases outside the gene matches. The CDR3 nucleotides are TGTGCCAGCACCTTGACTAGCGGATACACCGGGGAGCTGTTTTTT. Translated: CASTLTSGYTGELFF.

The V and J genes are TRBV28 and TRBJ1-2, with 8 bases lining up with TRBD1. CDR1 is MDHEN, CDR2 SYDVKM, per germline. Germline trimming cut 8 bases from V and 7 bases from J; bases unmatched to any gene: 9. The CDR3 is 13 residues long. The CDR3 sequence: CASWAGGGGGYTF. The DNA for the CDR3 is TGTGCCAGCTGGGCAGGGGGCGGAGGTGGCTACACCTTC.

The rearrangement uses TRBV20-1 and TRBJ2-7; D tentatively fits TRBD1 or TRBD2 (5 bases each). This CDR3 spans 11 amino acids. The germline V gene encodes CDR1 DFQATT and CDR2 SNEGSKA (reference sequence). The CDR3 spells CTTGTAYEQYF. The CDR3 DNA is TGCACGACCGGGACGGCTTACGAGCAGTACTTC.

Details on this clone: The same CDR3 also results from other DNA sequences found in this sample. The chain employs TRBV5-1 and TRBJ1-5; D may be TRBD1 (5 bases). V gave up 0 bases and J gave up 4 bases, with 8 bases separating them. CDR1 is SGHRS and CDR2 is YFSETQ in the germline V gene. This CDR3 comprises 14 residues. CDR3 region: CASSLGAGNQPQHF. The CDR3 DNA follows: TGCGCCAGCAGCTTGGGAGCAGGGAATCAGCCCCAGCATTTT.

This chain connects TRBV28 to TRBJ1-1; possible D gene TRBD1, 6 bases. There are 11 residues in the CDR3. V was trimmed by 2 bases and J by 11 bases, leaving 9 bases between them. The V gene's germline CDR1 is MDHEN and CDR2 SYDVKM. CDR3 protein: CASSLVRGAFF. The DNA of the CDR3 is TGTGCCAGCAGTTTAGTCAGGGGTGCTTTCTTT.

This clone was found a few times. The V and J genes are TRBV2 and TRBJ2-1; D is uncertain. Germline V gene lookup returns CDR1 SNHLY and CDR2 FYNNEI. V lost 4 bases and J lost 9, with 25 bases in between. This CDR3 contains 17 residues. The CDR3 spells CASSVMVSQLTGGEQFF. The CDR3 nucleotides read TGTGCCAGCAGTGTAATGGTCTCACAGCTTACCGGCGGTGAGCAGTTCTTC.

The table lists this clone with a count of one. The J gene is TRBJ2-7, the V gene TRBV6-4, with D tentatively TRBD2 (6 bases). The CDR3 extends over 15 amino acids. Between the trimmed V and J ends, which lost 3 bases and 3 bases, there was a span of 15 bases. Germline-derived CDR1 and CDR2 are MRHNA and SNTAGT. This chain's CDR3 is CASSDAGRSDYEQYF. In nucleotides, the CDR3 is TGTGCCAGCAGTGATGCGGGACGCTCCGACTACGAGCAGTACTTC.

V usage is TRBV29-1 and J usage is TRBJ2-3, with D uncertain. CDR1 and CDR2 (germline): SQVTM, ANQGSEA. The CDR3 is made up of 13 amino acids. The ends were cut back, 6 bases at V and 2 bases at J, with 12 bases in the middle. CDR3 region: CSVARLFTDTQYF. The CDR3 DNA is TGCAGCGTGGCCAGGCTTTTCACAGATACGCAGTATTTT.

This chain connects TRBV9 to TRBJ1-2, with 8 bases that match TRBD1. V dropped 1 base and J dropped 4; count of bases not matched to a gene: 6. CDR1 and CDR2 from the germline V gene are SGDLS and YYNGEE. This CDR3 has 15 amino acids. Written as DNA, the CDR3 is TGTGCCAGCAGCGTAATGGACAGGGAGCCCTATGGCTACACCTTC. As protein: CASSVMDREPYGYTF.

This sequence joins TRBV27 and TRBJ2-2; D gene unclear. This CDR3 is 15 amino acids long. V gave up 1 base and J gave up 4 bases, with 10 bases separating them. Looked up from germline, CDR1 is MNHEY and CDR2 is SMNVEV (reference sequence). DNA for the CDR3: TGTGCCAGCAGTTTATATCGGCAGGCCACCGGGGAGCTGTTTTTT. As protein: CASSLYRQATGELFF.

This chain joins TRBV7-8 and TRBJ2-3, with a weak D call TRBD2 (5 bases). Per the germline V gene, CDR1 is SGHVS and CDR2 is FQNEAQ. CDR3 length equals 14 residues. V was pared by 5 bases and J by 1 base, with 10 bases between. CDR3 residues: CASSPAGGTDTQYF. The CDR3 bases are TGTGCCAGCAGCCCCGCGGGCGGCACAGATACGCAGTATTTT.

The V gene is TRBV7-3, the J gene TRBJ2-1; 9 nucleotides line up with TRBD2. Germline loops: CDR1 SGHTA, CDR2 FQGTGA. The CDR3 covers 17 residues. The V gene end was trimmed by 0 bases and the J gene end by 5 bases; junction bases not matched to a gene: 8. CDR3 protein: CASSLTFRASGDNEQFF. The CDR3 nucleotides are TGTGCCAGCAGCTTAACGTTTAGGGCTAGCGGGGACAATGAGCAGTTCTTC.

V usage is TRBV11-3 and J usage is TRBJ2-2; 7 nucleotides line up with TRBD2. CDR1 and CDR2 (germline): SGHNT, YENEEA. With 3 bases clipped from V and 0 bases from J, the junction kept 7 bases outside the gene matches. The CDR3 covers 17 residues. CDR3 nucleotide sequence: TGTGCCAGCAGCTTGGTTGGGGGACTAACGAACACCGGGGAGCTGTTTTTT. Translating it yields CASSLVGGLTNTGELFF. Full variable domain (missing parts from reference TRBV11-3 and TRBJ2-2): EAGVVQSPRYKIIEKKQPVAFWCNPISGHNTLYWYLQNLGQGPELLIRYENEEAVDDSQLPKDRFSAERLKGVDSTLKIQPAELGDSAVYLCASSLVGGLTNTGELFFGEGSRLTVL.

This clone was counted many times. V gene TRBV27 combines with J gene TRBJ2-1, with 8 bases aligning to TRBD1. Germline lookup yields CDR1 MNHEY and CDR2 SMNVEV (reference sequence). The CDR3 sequence is 16 residues long. J was trimmed by 3 bases and V by 0 bases; bases with no gene match: 4. CDR3 residues: CASSLSRDRSYNEQFF. The CDR3 coding sequence is TGTGCCAGCAGTTTATCCCGGGACAGGAGCTACAATGAGCAGTTCTTC.

V is TRBV30 and J is TRBJ2-7; 10 bases are a match to TRBD2. V was pared by 2 bases and J by 7 bases, with 5 bases of the junction left unmatched. The CDR3 is 13 amino acids. CDR1 and CDR2 (germline): GTSNPN, SVGIG (reference sequence). CDR3 residues: CAWSPSGLAEQYF. CDR3 nucleotides: TGTGCCTGGAGTCCGTCGGGACTAGCGGAGCAGTACTTC.

As regards this clone: A much larger clone lies one base from this, so it may be a read error. This chain uses TRBV29-1 with TRBJ1-1; the D is unclear. This CDR3 is built from 13 residues. V lost 2 bases, J lost 1 base, and 8 bases lay in between. Per germline, CDR1 SQVTM and CDR2 ANQGSEA. CDR3 nucleotide sequence: TGCAGCGTTGAAACCCACACGAACACTGAAGCTTTCTTT. This translates into CSVETHTNTEAFF.

This clone was counted a few times. The CDR3: CASRHPANYGYTF. In DNA, the CDR3 is TGTGCCAGCCGACACCCAGCTAACTATGGCTACACCTTC. The chain uses TRBV6-5 and TRBJ1-2; unclear D gene. CDR1 and CDR2 (germline): MNHEY, SVGAGI. V gave up 8 bases and J gave up 0 bases, with 10 bases separating them. This CDR3 has 13 residues.

The chain is built from TRBV11-2 and TRBJ2-5, with TRBD1 identical over 7 bases. The end of the DNA is better explained by TRBJ2-7, so the J call may be wrong. This CDR3 comprises 12 residues. Germline V gives CDR1 SGHAT, CDR2 FQNNGV. CDR3 amino acids: CASSGDSYEQYF. The CDR3 DNA is TGTGCCAGCAGCGGGGACAGTTACGAGCAGTACTTC.

This chain uses TRBV18 with TRBJ1-4; D is ambiguous. The CDR3 is 14 residues long. Germline V CDR1 and CDR2: KGHSH, LQKENI. The germline V and J ends were trimmed by 2 bases and 8 bases, with 12 bases remaining between them. In nucleotides, the CDR3 is TGTGCCAGCTCACCAGCGGTCCCCACGGAAAAACTGTTTTTT. Translating it yields CASSPAVPTEKLFF.

The rearrangement uses TRBV30 and TRBJ1-5, with TRBD1 as a possible D gene (5 bases). The CDR3 contains 14 residues. V lost 2 bases to trimming and J lost 8 bases, with 16 bases between them. In germline, CDR1 is GTSNPN, CDR2 SVGIG (reference sequence). CDR3 nucleotide sequence: TGTGCCTGGAGTCTCGGGGGGGGTTTTAAGCCCCAGCATTTT. Amino acids: CAWSLGGGFKPQHF.

The V gene is TRBV4-3, the J gene TRBJ2-1; TRBD2 matches at 11 bases. Losses at the gene ends were 1 base for V and 4 bases for J; bases not matched to a gene: 9. This CDR3 spans 18 amino acids. Germline loops: CDR1 LGHNA, CDR2 YSLEER. The CDR3, as DNA: TGCGCCAGCAGCCAAGTGAGTGCTGGGACTAGCGGATACAATGAGCAGTTCTTC. Encoded protein: CASSQVSAGTSGYNEQFF.